One sample yielded the 24 T cell receptor beta chains listed below, sequenced in a study of Graves' ophthalmopathy and Graves' hyperthyroidism. The study amplified TCR beta CDR3 regions using RNA transcripts. An opening RT-PCR round employed HTBI primers and preceded a second-round multiplex PCR. TCRdb analysed the multiplex PCR reads with MiXCR anew, one entry per CDR3 protein. The sample has a few hundred thousand distinct CDR3 sequences; about 16% are singletons. The sequenced sample consisted of peripheral blood. These receptors were collected from a woman under 30 with stable Graves' hyperthyroidism.

This clonotype was counted at least ten times. The J gene is TRBJ2-5, the V gene TRBV12-3 or TRBV12-4, with 10 positions matching TRBD1. CDR3 length: 15 residues. J was trimmed by 0 bases and V by 5 bases; bases with no gene match: 3. In DNA, the CDR3 is TGTGCCAGCAGTGCCGGGACAGGGGACCAAGAGACCCAGTACTTC. Residues: CASSAGTGDQETQYF.

This clonotype was observed at least ten times. The chain has TRBV15 and TRBJ2-7, with 7 bases lining up with TRBD1. This CDR3 has 15 residues. After removal of 0 bases from V and 3 bases from J, the junction contained 5 bases not matched to a gene. Germline CDR1 reads LNHNV; CDR2 reads YYDKDF (reference sequence). The CDR3 spells CATSREGGASYEQYF. DNA for the CDR3: TGTGCCACCAGCAGAGAAGGGGGCGCAAGCTACGAGCAGTACTTC.

This clonotype was seen at least ten times. V gene TRBV20-1 combines with J gene TRBJ1-5; no definite D call. Per germline, CDR1 DFQATT and CDR2 SNEGSKA (reference sequence). The ends were cut back, 0 bases at V and 0 bases at J, with 9 bases in the middle. The CDR3 loop spans 15 amino acids. The CDR3 DNA sequence: TGCAGTGCTAGAGATGTACAAAATAGCAATCAGCCCCAGCATTTT. Its protein is CSARDVQNSNQPQHF.

This clonotype was detected ten times or more. The J gene is TRBJ2-2, the V gene TRBV4-1; 8 bases agree with TRBD1. The CDR3 contains 14 residues. Germline CDR1 MGHRA, CDR2 YSYEKL. V lost 5 bases, J lost 2 bases, and 1 base stayed unmatched. CDR3 sequence reads: CASSDRGNTGELFF. In DNA, the CDR3 is TGCGCCAGCAGCGACAGGGGTAACACCGGGGAGCTGTTTTTT.

The chain carries TRBV12-3 or TRBV12-4 and TRBJ1-3, with D possibly TRBD1 on 5 matching bases. The CDR3 runs to 15 residues. V lost 3 bases and J 0 bases, leaving 9 bases between the germline ends. CDR3 DNA: TGTGCCAGCAGTTTGAACAGGACCTCTGGAAACACCATATATTTT. This sequence encodes CASSLNRTSGNTIYF.

Many counts were recorded for this clonotype. V usage is TRBV11-2 and J usage is TRBJ2-7, with 9 bases matching TRBD1. The V segment lost 6 bases and the J segment 2 bases; nucleotides outside the gene matches: 8. Germline-derived CDR1 and CDR2 are SGHAT and FQNNGV. The CDR3 contains 15 residues. The DNA for the CDR3 is TGTGCCAGCAGTGGGACAGGGTCGGGGACCTACGAGCAGTACTTC. This encodes CASSGTGSGTYEQYF. Full variable domain (missing parts from reference TRBV11-2 and TRBJ2-7): EAGVAQSPRYKIIEKRQSVAFWCNPISGHATLYWYQQILGQGPKLLIQFQNNGVVDDSQLPKDRFSAERLKGVDSTLKIQPAKLEDSAVYLCASSGTGSGTYEQYFGPGTRLTVT.

The J gene is TRBJ2-7, the V gene TRBV12-3 or TRBV12-4; the D gene could be TRBD1 or TRBD2 (6 bases each). V was clipped by 7 bases and J by 5 bases, with 15 bases between them. The CDR3 sequence is 13 residues long. The CDR3 DNA is TGTGCCAGCAAGTTCTGGGGGGCAGACGAGCAGTACTTC. Residues: CASKFWGADEQYF.

This clonotype was counted ten times or more. The chain joins TRBV27 to TRBJ1-1, with D perhaps matching TRBD1 (6 bases). This CDR3 is 14 amino acids long. Germline loops: CDR1 MNHEY, CDR2 SMNVEV (reference sequence). Trimming pared 5 bases from V and 1 base from J, leaving 11 bases between. The CDR3 reads CASSQQGRNTEAFF. The DNA of the CDR3 is TGTGCCAGCAGTCAACAGGGTCGGAACACTGAAGCTTTCTTT.

This clonotype occurred many times. V and J are TRBV12-3 or TRBV12-4 and TRBJ2-5; TRBD2 might be the D (7 bases). The CDR3 spans 15 residues. Trimming removed 5 bases from V and 4 bases from J, with 17 bases in between. The DNA for the CDR3 is TGTGCCAGCAGTCGAGGGGGGGCGAGTGGAGAGACCCAGTACTTC. It yields the protein CASSRGGASGETQYF.

This clonotype has at least ten counts. The gene calls are TRBV15 and TRBJ1-2; tentatively, D is TRBD1 (5 bases). The germline V and J ends were trimmed by 7 bases and 6 bases, with 21 bases remaining between them. CDR3 size: 15 residues. Germline CDR1 is LNHNV and CDR2 is YYDKDF (reference sequence). The CDR3 DNA reads TGTGCCACCAATGATCCGGTCGGGGGTGGGAATGGCTACACCTTC. Amino acid sequence: CATNDPVGGGNGYTF. The full variable domain, rest sourced from reference TRBV15 and TRBJ1-2, is DAMVIQNPRYQVTQFGKPVTLSCSQTLNHNVMYWYQQKSSQAPKLLFHYYDKDFNNEADTPDNFQSRRPNTSFCFLDIRSPGLGDTAMYLCATNDPVGGGNGYTFGSGTRLTVV.

There are many counts of this clonotype. CDR3 in DNA: TGTGCCACCAGCAGGCACAATCAGCCCCAGCATTTT. Amino acid sequence: CATSRHNQPQHF. V is TRBV15 and J is TRBJ1-5; D gene unclear. The V end was cut by 3 bases, the J end by 3 bases, with 3 bases between. Looked up from germline, CDR1 is LNHNV and CDR2 is YYDKDF (reference sequence). The CDR3 contains 12 residues.

In its sample, this clonotype was seen many times. V gene TRBV18 combines with J gene TRBJ2-5; D is possibly TRBD2 (6 bases). The CDR3 runs to 14 residues. CDR1 and CDR2 (germline): KGHSH, LQKENI. Trimming removed 2 bases at V and 4 bases at J, with 11 bases between. CDR3 protein: CASSPSGVGETQYF. DNA for the CDR3: TGTGCCAGCTCACCATCGGGGGTAGGAGAGACCCAGTACTTC.

On this clonotype: This sequence may be a read error, since a much larger clone differs from it by one base. V gene TRBV6-4 combines with J gene TRBJ2-2, with D tentatively TRBD1 or TRBD2 (5 bases each). This CDR3 is 15 amino acids long. CDR1 is MRHNA and CDR2 is SNTAGT in the germline V gene. Written as DNA, the CDR3 is TGTGCCAGCAGTGACTCAGGGGCTCACACCGGGGAGCTGTGTTTT. It is translated as CASSDSGAHTGELCF.

This clonotype was found many times. The chain uses TRBV6-5 and TRBJ2-7, with D possibly being TRBD1 or TRBD2 (5 bases each). Germline CDR1 is MNHEY and CDR2 is SVGAGI. The V end lost 4 bases, the J end lost 4 bases, and 23 bases lay between the germline ends. The CDR3 has 17 residues. The CDR3 DNA reads TGTGCCAGCAGTTCCCCTAGGGACCTGGCTCCGGGTTACGAGCAGTACTTC. Protein: CASSSPRDLAPGYEQYF.

This clonotype showed up many times. The chain carries TRBV7-8 and TRBJ2-7; D remains ambiguous. Deletions cut 5 bases from V and 2 bases from J, with 13 bases between. The germline V gene encodes CDR1 SGHVS and CDR2 FQNEAQ. The CDR3 has 14 amino acids. CDR3 protein: CASSTRARTYEQYF. The CDR3, as DNA: TGTGCCAGCAGCACCCGGGCCCGTACCTACGAGCAGTACTTC.

Many counts were recorded for this clonotype. The chain combines TRBV19 with TRBJ1-6; the D is unclear. CDR1 and CDR2 (germline): LNHDA, SQIVND (reference sequence). V was clipped by 10 bases and J by 0 bases, with 10 bases between them. The CDR3 covers 14 residues. CDR3 protein: CATKQSSYNSPLHF. As DNA, the CDR3 is TGTGCCACAAAACAGAGCTCCTATAATTCACCCCTCCACTTT.

This clonotype was picked up many times. This chain links TRBV6-1 with TRBJ2-2; tentative D call: TRBD1 (6 bases). V lost 4 bases and J lost 6, with 12 bases in between. The CDR3 consists of 14 residues. Germline CDR1 and CDR2: MNHNS and SASEGT. DNA of the CDR3: TGTGCCAGCAGTGCTATACAGGGACCCGGGGAGCTGTTTTTT. It codes for CASSAIQGPGELFF.

Concerning this clonotype itself: One base away lies a much larger clone, so this may be a sequencing read error. The J gene is TRBJ2-5, the V gene TRBV30; 8 nucleotides align to TRBD2. The CDR3 sequence is 15 residues long. V lost 4 bases and J lost 2; bases outside the gene matches: 9. The germline CDR1 and CDR2 sequences are GTSNPN and SVGIG (reference sequence). The CDR3 here is CAWIHYGGVQETQYF. CDR3 nucleotide sequence: TGTGCCTGGATCCATTACGGGGGGGTGCAAGAGACCCAGTACTTC.

This clonotype has ten or more counts. The rearrangement links TRBV12-3 or TRBV12-4 to TRBJ2-7; TRBD2 aligns across 8 bases. Losses at the gene ends were 5 bases for V and 6 bases for J; bases not matched to a gene: 9. The length of the CDR3 is 14 residues. DNA for the CDR3: TGTGCCAGCAGTCCCCCGACGAGCGGGGGCGAGCAGTACTTC. Translating gives CASSPPTSGGEQYF.

This clonotype has at least ten counts. The V and J genes are TRBV6-2 or TRBV6-3 and TRBJ1-2, with a possible D match to TRBD1 (6 bases). Trimming stripped 0 bases from V and 4 bases from J, with 9 bases between. Germline CDR1 and CDR2: MNHEY and SVGEGT. This CDR3 spans 14 amino acids. The CDR3 loop reads CASSYSTDSYGYTF. The CDR3 DNA reads TGTGCCAGCAGTTACTCGACGGACAGCTATGGCTACACCTTC.

This clonotype has just one count. The genes are TRBV7-9 and TRBJ2-7; D gene uncertain. CDR1 and CDR2 (germline): SEHNR, FQNEAQ (reference sequence). CDR3 length equals 13 residues. The V end lost 1 base, the J end lost 6 bases, and 10 bases lay between the germline ends. CDR3 sequence: CASSLGGPCEQYF. CDR3 bases: TGTGCCAGCAGCTTAGGCGGCCCCTGCGAGCAGTACTTC.

The sample holds many counts of this clonotype. This rearrangement joins TRBV13 to TRBJ1-6, with D possibly TRBD1 on 6 matching bases. V was trimmed by 5 bases and J by 6 bases, leaving 8 bases between them. Germline V gives CDR1 PRHDT, CDR2 FYEKMQ (reference sequence). This CDR3 is 13 amino acids long. CDR3 amino acids: CASSPDSNSPLHF. In nucleotides, the CDR3 is TGTGCCAGCAGCCCGGACAGTAATTCACCCCTCCACTTT. Full variable domain (remainder filled in from reference TRBV13 and TRBJ1-6): AAGVIQSPRHLIKEKRETATLKCYPIPRHDTVYWYQQGPGQDPQFLISFYEKMQSDKGSIPDRFSAQQFSDYHSELNMSSLELGDSALYFCASSPDSNSPLHFGNGTRLTVT.

In its sample, this clonotype was seen many times. The genes are TRBV12-3 or TRBV12-4 and TRBJ1-2; D call uncertain. The CDR3 totals 14 residues. V gave up 6 bases and J gave up 1 base, with 12 bases separating them. The CDR3 coding sequence is TGTGCCAGCAGCCTCAGCGTTTATAACTATGGCTACACCTTC. Amino acids: CASSLSVYNYGYTF.

This clonotype was detected many times. V gene TRBV6-1 combines with J gene TRBJ1-1; TRBD1 matches at 7 bases. The J segment lost 2 bases and the V segment lost 3 bases, leaving 9 bases of the junction unmatched. Germline assignment: CDR1 MNHNS and CDR2 SASEGT. The length of the CDR3 is 16 residues. The CDR3 nucleotides are TGTGCCAGCAGTGAGGTCAGGGGGTTGGAAAACACTGAAGCTTTCTTT. Protein product: CASSEVRGLENTEAFF.